The TCR beta chain described here comes from a study of glioma-infiltrating T cells after dendritic cell vaccination. Whole-study context: Patients received autologous tumor lysate-pulsed dendritic cell vaccination between the early 2000s and the early 2010s.

Produced via immunoSEQ multiplex PCR; TCRdb's table is partial and in-frame only. The repertoire includes 85,000 to 110,000 clones, more than 80% of them detected once, and approximately 12% sits in the top ten. Selection required adequate fresh-frozen tumor tissue plus more than two years' survival data. Isocitrate dehydrogenase mutation was absent in all glioblastoma patients. Trimming removed 0 bases from V and 3 bases from J; junction bases left unmatched: 7. Germline CDR1 is GTSNPN and CDR2 is SVGIG (reference sequence). This CDR3 region has 15 residues. The V and J genes are TRBV30 and TRBJ2-7, with 8 bases identical to TRBD1. The source of this sequence is a human donor with glioblastoma. Material: blood, obtained before dendritic cell vaccination. CDR3 DNA: TGTGCCTGGAGTGTACGGACAGGGCTTCTCTACGAGCAGTACTTC. This encodes CAWSVRTGLLYEQYF.